These 29 T cell receptor beta chains came from one sample sequenced in a study of PD-1 blockade in classical Hodgkin lymphoma. Assay used: immunoSEQ multiplex PCR; TCRdb lists only in-frame clones, some missing. The data contain some 27,000 clones, roughly nine tenths of them seen just once; the ten biggest clones take up about 3.8%. Sample time point: newly diagnosed, previously untreated cHL patient sample. Source material: peripheral blood mononuclear cells (PBMCs). These TCRs come from a human donor with classical Hodgkin lymphoma.

The chain uses TRBV4-1 and TRBJ1-5; D is unclear. Germline V gene lookup returns CDR1 MGHRA and CDR2 YSYEKL. The CDR3 runs to 15 residues. V lost 2 bases and J 2 bases, leaving 10 bases between the germline ends. The CDR3 protein is CASSQKDGGNQPQHF. The DNA for the CDR3 is TGCGCCAGCAGCCAAAAGGATGGTGGCAATCAGCCCCAGCATTTT.

The chain joins TRBV10-1 to TRBJ2-1, with no clear D. Per germline, CDR1 WNHNN and CDR2 SYGVQD (reference sequence). This CDR3 comprises 11 residues. Trimming removed 1 base from V and 5 bases from J, with 0 bases in between. The CDR3 loop reads CASSEYNEQFF. In DNA form, the CDR3 reads TGCGCCAGCAGTGAGTACAATGAGCAGTTCTTC.

V gene TRBV15 combines with J gene TRBJ1-4; maybe TRBD1 (6 bases). Trimming shortened V by 3 bases and J by 7 bases, and 15 bases separated the two germline ends. Per germline, CDR1 LNHNV and CDR2 YYDKDF (reference sequence). This CDR3 contains 15 residues. The CDR3 loop is CATSRAVGGGEKLFF. Written as DNA, the CDR3 is TGTGCCACCAGCAGGGCGGTTGGAGGGGGTGAAAAACTGTTTTTT. Combining the CDR3 with reference TRBV15 and TRBJ1-4 gives the whole variable domain DAMVIQNPRYQVTQFGKPVTLSCSQTLNHNVMYWYQQKSSQAPKLLFHYYDKDFNNEADTPDNFQSRRPNTSFCFLDIRSPGLGDTAMYLCATSRAVGGGEKLFFGSGTQLSVL.

The CDR3 reads CASSQGGGRVYEQYF. The DNA of the CDR3 is TGTGCCAGCAGCCAAGGCGGCGGGAGGGTCTACGAGCAGTACTTC. The chain joins TRBV4-2 to TRBJ2-7, with 9 bases that match TRBD2. The V and J ends lost 1 base and 3 bases, in that order; junction bases with no gene match: 4. The germline V gene encodes CDR1 LGHNA and CDR2 YNFKEQ. The CDR3 consists of 15 residues.

The J gene is TRBJ2-5, the V gene TRBV9; D remains ambiguous. V dropped 0 bases and J dropped 4 bases, with 7 bases sitting between them. The germline CDR1 and CDR2 sequences are SGDLS and YYNGEE. The CDR3 sequence is 13 residues long. The CDR3 nucleotides read TGTGCCAGCAGCGTAGGTAGTGGAGAGACCCAGTACTTC. Its protein product is CASSVGSGETQYF.

V and J are TRBV10-3 and TRBJ2-7, with 10 bases fitting TRBD2. V was clipped by 4 bases and J by 5 bases; unmatched bases: 5. The CDR3 is made up of 14 amino acids. CDR1 and CDR2 (germline): ENHRY, SYGVKD. The CDR3 sequence: CAISVQREGHEQYF. As DNA, the CDR3 is TGTGCCATCAGTGTACAGCGGGAGGGCCACGAGCAGTACTTC.

This chain joins TRBV6-5 and TRBJ2-2; D gene uncertain. The CDR3 sequence is 13 residues long. Per the germline V gene, CDR1 is MNHEY and CDR2 is SVGAGI. V gave up 2 bases and J gave up 7 bases, with 8 bases separating them. Written as DNA, the CDR3 is TGTGCCAGCAGTTACAGTAAGGGCGGGGAGCTGTTTTTT. The encoded protein is CASSYSKGGELFF.

This chain uses TRBV27 with TRBJ2-5, with a possible D match to TRBD2 (6 bases). Germline assignment: CDR1 MNHEY and CDR2 SMNVEV (reference sequence). The CDR3 contains 15 residues. V dropped 5 bases and J dropped 9 bases, with 22 bases sitting between them. CDR3 protein: CASSATRVSGAAQYF. Written as DNA, the CDR3 is TGTGCCAGCAGTGCGACCCGGGTCTCGGGAGCGGCCCAGTACTTC.

The gene calls are TRBV5-1 and TRBJ2-3, with 8 bases aligning to TRBD2. The junction had 14 bases not matched to a gene; V was cut back by 3 bases and J by 2 bases. Germline V gives CDR1 SGHRS, CDR2 YFSETQ. The CDR3 contains 18 residues. CDR3 protein: CASSWRGGRSPDTDTQYF. As DNA, the CDR3 is TGCGCCAGCAGCTGGAGGGGCGGGAGGTCCCCTGACACAGATACGCAGTATTTT. The complete variable domain, with remaining parts taken from reference TRBV5-1 and TRBJ2-3, reads KAGVTQTPRYLIKTRGQQVTLSCSPISGHRSVSWYQQTPGQGLQFLFEYFSETQRNKGNFPGRFSGRQFSNSRSEMNVSTLELGDSALYLCASSWRGGRSPDTDTQYFGPGTRLTVL.

V gene TRBV7-8 combines with J gene TRBJ1-6, with D unresolved. The CDR3 is made up of 15 amino acids. Germline lookup yields CDR1 SGHVS and CDR2 FQNEAQ. Deletions cut 2 bases from V and 3 bases from J, with 8 bases between. CDR3 amino acids: CASSLRANYNSPLHF. CDR3 sequence (DNA): TGTGCCAGCAGCTTAAGGGCCAACTATAATTCACCCCTCCACTTT.

J is TRBJ2-1 and V is TRBV7-3; a weak D match, TRBD2 (6 bases). Deletions cut 5 bases from V and 4 bases from J, with 12 bases between. Germline lookup yields CDR1 SGHTA and CDR2 FQGTGA. The CDR3 spans 14 residues. CDR3 sequence (DNA): TGTGCCAGCAGCACCGGACTACCGTACAATGAGCAGTTCTTC. The encoded protein is CASSTGLPYNEQFF.

V is TRBV6-6 and J is TRBJ1-3; TRBD1 might be the D (6 bases). Germline CDR1 MNHNY, CDR2 SVGAGI (reference sequence). V lost 6 bases and J lost 3, with 18 bases in between. The CDR3 totals 16 residues. CDR3 in amino acids: CASRSQGFEGGNTIYF. The CDR3 nucleotides are TGTGCCAGCAGGTCACAGGGATTCGAGGGTGGAAACACCATATATTTT.

Turning to this clone: At one boundary the junction diverges from the germline segment, which might be a read error. V gene TRBV7-9 combines with J gene TRBJ1-2; D is possibly TRBD1 (5 bases). Germline V lookup: CDR1 SEHNR, CDR2 FQNEAQ (reference sequence). The CDR3 length is 14 residues. The DNA of the CDR3 is TGTGCCAGCAGCTTAGAGGGCAGGGACTACGGCTACACCTTC. Residues: CASSLEGRDYGYTF.

The V and J genes are TRBV29-1 and TRBJ1-3; no definite D call. The CDR3 has 14 amino acids. Between the trimmed V and J ends, which lost 4 bases and 0 bases, there was a span of 10 bases. Germline CDR1 and CDR2: SQVTM and ANQGSEA. The CDR3 loop reads CSVVSARSGNTIYF. In nucleotides, the CDR3 is TGCAGCGTTGTGTCAGCCCGCTCTGGAAACACCATATATTTT.

This chain joins TRBV4-1 and TRBJ2-7; D assignment may be TRBD1 or TRBD2 (5 bases each). Trimming left V 5 bases short and J 9 bases short, with 14 bases between. In germline, CDR1 is MGHRA, CDR2 YSYEKL. The length of the CDR3 is 12 residues. CDR3 protein: CASSSLLGGQYF. DNA of the CDR3: TGCGCCAGCAGCTCCTTGCTTGGGGGGCAGTACTTC.

The genes are TRBV7-8 and TRBJ2-7; 8 positions agree with TRBD1. Germline trimming cut 5 bases from V and 4 bases from J; bases unmatched to any gene: 10. Germline V gene sequence: CDR1 SGHVS, CDR2 FQNEAQ. CDR3 length: 15 residues. The CDR3 bases are TGTGCCAGCAGCATCCCGGACAGGGTTATTTACGAGCAGTACTTC. Its translation is CASSIPDRVIYEQYF.

The V gene is TRBV9, the J gene TRBJ2-5; 11 bases align to TRBD2. Germline assignment: CDR1 SGDLS and CDR2 YYNGEE. The CDR3 covers 15 residues. V shed 0 bases, J shed 5 bases, and the junction held 3 bases outside the gene matches. For the CDR3, the DNA is TGTGCCAGCAGCGTAGCTTCTAGCGGGAGGGAGACCCAGTACTTC. Residues: CASSVASSGRETQYF.

The rearrangement joins TRBV29-1 to TRBJ1-2; the match to TRBD1 covers 7 bases. CDR1 is SQVTM and CDR2 is ANQGSEA in the germline V gene. This CDR3 has 14 amino acids. With 3 bases clipped from V and 8 bases from J, the junction kept 12 bases outside the gene matches. CDR3 bases: TGCAGCGTTGAGGGCAGGGGGGGGATTGGAGGCTACACCTTC. This encodes CSVEGRGGIGGYTF.

The rearrangement links TRBV7-2 to TRBJ2-5; no clear D gene. CDR3 length: 14 residues. CDR1 is SGHTA, CDR2 FQGNSA, per germline. Between the trimmed V and J ends, which lost 2 bases and 1 base, there was a span of 8 bases. This CDR3 reads CASSLSASQETQYF. CDR3 nucleotide sequence: TGTGCCAGCAGCTTATCAGCGTCCCAAGAGACCCAGTACTTC.

The rearrangement joins TRBV18 to TRBJ1-2, with D hard to call. V shed 5 bases and J shed 4 bases, with 8 bases lying between them. The CDR3 covers 12 residues. Germline V gene data show CDR1 as KGHSH and CDR2 as LQKENI. CDR3 amino acids: CASSLVSYGYTF. The CDR3 DNA follows: TGTGCCAGCTCATTGGTCAGCTATGGCTACACCTTC. The whole variable domain, filled in from reference TRBV18 and TRBJ1-2, reads NAGVMQNPRHLVRRRGQEARLRCSPMKGHSHVYWYRQLPEEGLKFMVYLQKENIIDESGMPKERFSAEFPKEGPSILRIQQVVRGDSAAYFCASSLVSYGYTFGSGTRLTVV.

This chain joins TRBV4-3 and TRBJ2-1, with D possibly being TRBD1 (6 bases). The V gene lost 3 bases and the J gene lost 6 bases, with 15 bases spanning the gap. The CDR3 contains 15 residues. Germline V gene data show CDR1 as LGHNA and CDR2 as YSLEER. The CDR3 reads CASSQDPGQFNEQFF. Here the CDR3 DNA reads TGCGCCAGCAGCCAGGATCCCGGACAGTTCAATGAGCAGTTCTTC.

This chain links TRBV5-8 with TRBJ2-1; maybe TRBD2 (6 bases). The CDR3 totals 14 residues. CDR1 SGHTS and CDR2 YDEGEE come from the germline V gene. Trimming cost V 0 bases and J 8 bases, with 12 bases left between them. The CDR3 loop is CASSLEWASDEQFF. The CDR3 DNA reads as TGTGCCAGCAGCTTGGAATGGGCTAGCGATGAGCAGTTCTTC.

This sequence joins TRBV28 and TRBJ2-7, with D perhaps matching TRBD1 or TRBD2 (5 bases each). Trimming took 8 bases from V and 7 from J, leaving 15 bases between them. The CDR3 is 12 residues long. Germline CDR1 and CDR2: MDHEN and SYDVKM. CDR3 amino acids: CASDREGLEQYF. Written as DNA, the CDR3 is TGTGCCAGCGACCGTGAGGGGCTGGAGCAGTACTTC.

The table lists this clone with a few counts. The rearrangement joins TRBV9 to TRBJ1-3, with a tentative D call TRBD1 (5 bases). The V and J ends lost 5 bases and 4 bases respectively, with 13 bases between them. The CDR3 sequence is 14 residues long. Germline V gene sequence: CDR1 SGDLS, CDR2 YYNGEE. The CDR3 region is CASSEGQGGNTIYF. In DNA form, the CDR3 reads TGTGCCAGCAGTGAGGGGCAGGGCGGAAACACCATATATTTT.

The count of this clone is one. V gene TRBV4-1 combines with J gene TRBJ2-5, with D uncertain. The germline gives CDR1 MGHRA, CDR2 YSYEKL. This CDR3 contains 14 residues. Between the trimmed V and J ends, which lost 2 bases and 0 bases, there was a span of 7 bases. CDR3 sequence reads: CASSQFEDQETQYF. CDR3 nucleotide sequence: TGCGCCAGCAGCCAATTCGAGGACCAAGAGACCCAGTACTTC.

On this clone: One end of the junction fails to match germline, which may point to a read error. The J gene is TRBJ2-6, the V gene TRBV5-5, with D maybe TRBD2 (5 bases). Germline V gene data show CDR1 as SGHKS and CDR2 as YYEKEE (reference sequence). This CDR3 has 14 residues. DNA for the CDR3: TGTGCGAGCAGCGGAAACTCTGGGGCCAACGTCCTGACTTTC. Translating gives CASSGNSGANVLTF.

This clone came up once. This sequence joins TRBV10-1 and TRBJ2-1; D is unclear. V dropped 0 bases and J dropped 4 bases, with 1 base sitting between them. Per germline, CDR1 WNHNN and CDR2 SYGVQD (reference sequence). The CDR3 is made up of 12 amino acids. The CDR3 is CASSESYNEQFF. CDR3 coding DNA: TGCGCCAGCAGTGAGTCGTACAATGAGCAGTTCTTC.

The CDR3 nucleotides are TGCGCCAGCAGCCATGGGAGGGCTGCCTACACAGATACGCAGTATTTT. It encodes CASSHGRAAYTDTQYF. The V call is TRBV4-3, the J call TRBJ2-3, with 7 bases lining up with TRBD2. Germline CDR1 is LGHNA and CDR2 is YSLEER. The CDR3 covers 16 residues. With 3 bases clipped from V and 2 bases from J, the junction kept 8 bases outside the gene matches.

This chain connects TRBV11-2 to TRBJ2-1, with D possibly called TRBD1 or TRBD2 (6 bases each). Per the germline V gene, CDR1 is SGHAT and CDR2 is FQNNGV. CDR3 length equals 14 residues. V lost 1 base and J 6 bases, leaving 10 bases between the germline ends. CDR3 in amino acids: CASSLGGASNEQFF. The CDR3 DNA reads TGTGCCAGCAGCTTAGGGGGGGCGTCCAATGAGCAGTTCTTC.